Below, 30 T cell receptor beta chains from the same sample are listed, as sequenced in a study of T-cell reconstitution after alpha-beta-depleted transplantation in children. A TCRbeta library incorporating unique molecular identifiers was prepared. MiXCR, applied by TCRdb to the PCR reads, yields one record per CDR3 protein. The sample shows approximately 650,000 distinct CDR3 sequences, around 13% of them seen only once. Sequences were derived from PBMCs, sampled before TCRalphabeta/CD19-depleted stem cell transplant. These receptors originate from a girl aged 2 to 10 with congenital amegakaryocytic thrombocytopenia, due to receive a stem cell transplant.

This clonotype was recorded at least ten times. V and J are TRBV7-3 and TRBJ1-1; D call uncertain. Trimming removed 1 base at V and 1 base at J, with 4 bases between. This CDR3 is 13 amino acids long. Germline V gene data show CDR1 as SGHTA and CDR2 as FQGTGA. CDR3 residues: CASSLNRNTEAFF. For the CDR3, the DNA is TGTGCCAGCAGCTTAAATAGGAACACTGAAGCTTTCTTT. The full variable domain, rest sourced from reference TRBV7-3 and TRBJ1-1, is GAGVSQTPSNKVTEKGKYVELRCDPISGHTALYWYRQSLGQGPEFLIYFQGTGAADDSGLPNDRFFAVRPEGSVSTLKIQRTERGDSAVYLCASSLNRNTEAFFGQGTRLTVV.

The V call is TRBV18, the J call TRBJ2-1; 12 bases are shared with TRBD2. The CDR3 is 13 amino acids. Germline CDR1 reads KGHSH; CDR2 reads LQKENI. The V gene end was trimmed by 8 bases and the J gene end by 14 bases; junction bases not matched to a gene: 10. In DNA, the CDR3 is TGTGCCAGCCTCTACCTAGCGGGAGGGCGAGAGTTCTTC. Its protein is CASLYLAGGREFF.

The CDR3 loop reads CASSLDGGAYEQYF. CDR3 sequence (DNA): TGTGCCAGCAGCTTAGATGGCGGCGCCTACGAGCAGTACTTC. This chain connects TRBV7-9 to TRBJ2-7; D uncertain. The V gene lost 1 base and the J gene lost 2 bases, with 9 bases spanning the gap. Germline V lookup: CDR1 SEHNR, CDR2 FQNEAQ (reference sequence). This CDR3 has 14 amino acids. Combining the CDR3 with reference TRBV7-9 and TRBJ2-7 gives the whole variable domain DTGVSQNPRHKITKRGQNVTFRCDPISEHNRLYWYRQTLGQGPEFLTYFQNEAQLEKSRLLSDRFSAERPKGSFSTLEIQRTEQGDSAMYLCASSLDGGAYEQYFGPGTRLTVT.

The chain has TRBV5-6 and TRBJ2-5; TRBD2 matches at 9 bases. CDR3 length equals 17 residues. V lost 6 bases to trimming and J lost 2 bases; unmatched junction nucleotides: 14. The germline CDR1 and CDR2 sequences are SGHDT and YYEEEE. The CDR3 sequence is CASNHGSLAGLQETQYF. The DNA of the CDR3 is TGTGCCAGCAACCACGGAAGCCTAGCGGGATTACAAGAGACCCAGTACTTC. Full variable domain (rest looked up from reference TRBV5-6 and TRBJ2-5): DAGVTQSPTHLIKTRGQQVTLRCSPKSGHDTVSWYQQALGQGPQFIFQYYEEEERQRGNFPDRFSGHQFPNYSSELNVNALLLGDSALYLCASNHGSLAGLQETQYFGPGTRLLVL.

This clonotype was seen only a few times. V is TRBV12-3 or TRBV12-4 and J is TRBJ2-7; the D is unclear. This CDR3 is built from 12 residues. V dropped 3 bases and J dropped 6 bases, with 9 bases sitting between them. CDR3 bases: TGTGCCAGCAGTTTGATATCACCCGAGCAGTACTTC. Translating it yields CASSLISPEQYF.

The J gene is TRBJ2-5, the V gene TRBV14; the D gene could be TRBD1 or TRBD2 (5 bases each). CDR3 length: 15 residues. V dropped 0 bases and J dropped 2 bases, with 10 bases sitting between them. Per germline, CDR1 SGHDN and CDR2 FVKESK. The CDR3 nucleotides read TGTGCCAGCAGCCAAGATAGCTGGGGGCAAGAGACCCAGTACTTC. Translation: CASSQDSWGQETQYF.

This clonotype showed up many times. The J gene is TRBJ2-7, the V gene TRBV28; tentatively, D is TRBD2 (5 bases). Germline V gives CDR1 MDHEN, CDR2 SYDVKM. V dropped 7 bases and J dropped 6 bases, with 10 bases sitting between them. CDR3 length: 11 amino acids. CDR3 sequence reads: CASIGVSEQYF. CDR3 bases: TGTGCCAGCATCGGGGTCTCCGAGCAGTACTTC.

The chain has TRBV19 and TRBJ2-1, with D possibly being TRBD1 or TRBD2 (5 bases each). V lost 4 bases to trimming and J lost 8 bases, with 21 bases between them. CDR1 is LNHDA and CDR2 is SQIVND in the germline V gene (reference sequence). There are 16 residues in the CDR3. In DNA form, the CDR3 reads TGTGCCAGTAGTAGAAGGAATCCCTGGGGACGCGATGAGCAGTTCTTC. Translated: CASSRRNPWGRDEQFF.

The V gene is TRBV7-8, the J gene TRBJ1-3; TRBD1 is a possible D gene (6 bases). Germline V gives CDR1 SGHVS, CDR2 FQNEAQ. V lost 5 bases and J lost 0, with 17 bases in between. This CDR3 contains 17 residues. The CDR3 sequence is CASSGQHRALSGNTIYF. DNA for the CDR3: TGTGCCAGCAGCGGGCAGCACAGGGCTCTCTCTGGAAACACCATATATTTT.

This clonotype was recorded at least ten times. The chain joins TRBV6-5 to TRBJ2-1, with TRBD1 as a possible D gene (5 bases). This CDR3 spans 14 amino acids. Germline V lookup: CDR1 MNHEY, CDR2 SVGAGI. V dropped 2 bases and J dropped 5 bases, with 10 bases sitting between them. In DNA form, the CDR3 reads TGTGCCAGCAGTTACACCGACAGCAACAATGAGCAGTTCTTC. It codes for CASSYTDSNNEQFF.

This clonotype was recorded many times. V and J are TRBV6-5 and TRBJ2-7, with D unresolved. Germline lookup yields CDR1 MNHEY and CDR2 SVGAGI. V was trimmed by 4 bases and J by 3 bases, leaving 13 bases between them. The length of the CDR3 is 14 residues. CDR3 bases: TGTGCCAGCAGTTCTAAGGTTTCTCTCTACGAGCAGTACTTC. The encoded protein is CASSSKVSLYEQYF.

This chain joins TRBV7-2 and TRBJ2-3; the match to TRBD2 covers 7 bases. The CDR3 consists of 16 residues. Trimming cost V 2 bases and J 9 bases; bases outside gene matches: 14. Germline CDR1 is SGHTA and CDR2 is FQGNSA. The CDR3 bases are TGTGCCAGCAGCTTAAGCGGGACTCCCCTAGGGCGGACGCAGTATTTT. It codes for CASSLSGTPLGRTQYF.

The chain carries TRBV27 and TRBJ2-1, with 8 bases fitting TRBD2. CDR1 and CDR2 (germline): MNHEY, SMNVEV (reference sequence). V was pared by 6 bases and J by 9 bases, with 7 bases of the junction left unmatched. The CDR3 contains 13 residues. The CDR3 sequence is CASSWRAGGEQFF. The CDR3 DNA follows: TGTGCCAGCAGCTGGAGGGCGGGAGGTGAGCAGTTCTTC.

This clonotype came up a few times. The chain combines TRBV27 with TRBJ1-1; a weak D match, TRBD1 (6 bases). The CDR3 consists of 15 residues. The V end lost 7 bases, the J end lost 1 base, and 16 bases lay between the germline ends. The V gene's germline CDR1 is MNHEY and CDR2 SMNVEV (reference sequence). The CDR3 DNA reads as TGTGCCAGCAAGGGCCCACAGGGTTGGAACACTGAAGCTTTCTTT. Its translation is CASKGPQGWNTEAFF.

The rearrangement links TRBV30 to TRBJ2-1; D is ambiguous. This CDR3 has 11 amino acids. Per the germline V gene, CDR1 is GTSNPN and CDR2 is SVGIG (reference sequence). V was pared by 0 bases and J by 15 bases, with 12 bases between. CDR3: CAWSVGGNWFF. Written as DNA, the CDR3 is TGTGCCTGGAGTGTAGGTGGGAATTGGTTCTTC.

This clonotype was seen once. V is TRBV11-2 and J is TRBJ2-7; D not certain. The germline V gene encodes CDR1 SGHAT and CDR2 FQNNGV. There are 16 residues in the CDR3. The ends were cut back, 5 bases at V and 2 bases at J, with 19 bases in the middle. The CDR3 DNA follows: TGTGCCAGCAGCCCGAGGACCGAAGCTGGCCCCTACGAGCAGTACTTC. Protein product: CASSPRTEAGPYEQYF.

This clonotype was seen repeatedly, ten times or more. The rearrangement joins TRBV5-1 to TRBJ2-1; TRBD2 matches at 9 bases. Germline values: CDR1 SGHRS, CDR2 YFSETQ. The V gene end was trimmed by 1 base and the J gene end by 3 bases; junction bases not matched to a gene: 11. This CDR3 region has 18 residues. Here the CDR3 reads CASSLSLPGLAVYNEQFF. In DNA, the CDR3 is TGCGCCAGCAGCTTGTCGCTTCCGGGACTAGCTGTCTACAATGAGCAGTTCTTC.

This clonotype was seen a few times. The rearrangement joins TRBV25-1 to TRBJ2-1, with D possibly TRBD2 on 5 matching bases. Germline CDR1 is MGHDK and CDR2 is SYGVNS. The CDR3 is made up of 13 amino acids. The ends were cut back, 0 bases at V and 9 bases at J, with 9 bases in the middle. The CDR3 DNA follows: TGTGCCAGCAGTGAATACGGGATGGCTGAGCAGTTCTTC. Translated: CASSEYGMAEQFF. The full variable domain, with the rest looked up from reference TRBV25-1 and TRBJ2-1, is EADIYQTPRYLVIGTGKKITLECSQTMGHDKMYWYQQDPGMELHLIHYSYGVNSTEKGDLSSESTVSRIRTEHFPLTLESARPSHTSQYLCASSEYGMAEQFFGPGTRLTVL.

On this clonotype: A much larger clone differs by one base, so this may be a read error. The chain links TRBV12-3 or TRBV12-4 to TRBJ2-2, with D possibly being TRBD2 (5 bases). The CDR3 loop spans 15 amino acids. The CDR3 nucleotides read TGTGCCAGCAGTTCCCGGCGGGCCGGCACCGGGGAGCTGCTTTTT. Protein product: CASSSRRAGTGELLF.

The chain couples TRBV3-1 to TRBJ2-1; 10 bases agree with TRBD2. After removal of 4 bases from V and 5 bases from J, the junction contained 5 bases not matched to a gene. The CDR3 covers 15 residues. CDR1 is LGHDT, CDR2 YNNKEL, per germline (reference sequence). In DNA, the CDR3 is TGTGCCAGCAGCCTCGATGGACTAGCGGACAATGAGCAGTTCTTC. Translated, it gives CASSLDGLADNEQFF.

Many counts were recorded for this clonotype. V gene TRBV5-1 combines with J gene TRBJ2-7, with 9 bases fitting TRBD2. The CDR3 length is 14 residues. CDR1 and CDR2 (germline): SGHRS, YFSETQ. The V gene end was trimmed by 4 bases and the J gene end by 2 bases; junction bases not matched to a gene: 4. The CDR3 DNA follows: TGCGCCAGCAGCCTGGGACTAGCTCCCTACGAGCAGTACTTC. Protein sequence: CASSLGLAPYEQYF.

This clonotype showed up just a few times. DNA of the CDR3: TGCGCCAGCAGCTTATCTAGCGGGGACTCTGGGGCCAACGTCCTGACTTTC. Its protein product is CASSLSSGDSGANVLTF. V and J are TRBV5-1 and TRBJ2-6; 9 positions agree with TRBD2. Germline V lookup: CDR1 SGHRS, CDR2 YFSETQ. There are 17 residues in the CDR3. V dropped 2 bases and J dropped 0; count of bases not matched to a gene: 3.

This clonotype has a handful of counts. The chain has TRBV3-1 and TRBJ1-5; D unresolved. This CDR3 is built from 12 residues. CDR1 LGHDT and CDR2 YNNKEL come from the germline V gene (reference sequence). Trimming pared 11 bases from V and 9 bases from J, leaving 17 bases between. The CDR3 DNA reads as TGTGCCGCCCGGCCCGGCTGTTCGCCCCAGCATTTT. Its translation is CAARPGCSPQHF.

This clonotype turned up a few times. The V and J genes are TRBV6-6 and TRBJ2-7; possible D gene TRBD2, 6 bases. The germline V gene encodes CDR1 MNHNY and CDR2 SVGAGI (reference sequence). Between the trimmed V and J ends, which lost 8 bases and 4 bases, there was a span of 15 bases. The CDR3 is 13 residues long. CDR3 sequence: CASRRGGEYEQYF. The CDR3 DNA sequence: TGTGCCAGCCGGCGTGGCGGGGAATACGAGCAGTACTTC.

The rearrangement joins TRBV7-8 to TRBJ2-7; 9 nucleotides agree with TRBD1. The ends lost 0 bases at V and 3 bases at J; junction bases unmatched: 6. Germline V gene data show CDR1 as SGHVS and CDR2 as FQNEAQ. The CDR3 is made up of 16 amino acids. The CDR3 reads CASSLAVGTGYYEQYF. The CDR3 coding sequence is TGTGCCAGCAGCTTAGCGGTCGGGACAGGGTACTACGAGCAGTACTTC.

The sample holds a few counts of this clonotype. The gene calls are TRBV2 and TRBJ2-7; weak D call: TRBD2 (6 bases). This CDR3 spans 14 amino acids. V was pared by 7 bases and J by 4 bases, with 17 bases between. Germline V gene data show CDR1 as SNHLY and CDR2 as FYNNEI. DNA of the CDR3: TGTGCCAGCAACCAGGCGGGACCCCGATACGAGCAGTACTTC. It translates to CASNQAGPRYEQYF.

The chain recombines TRBV7-2 with TRBJ2-7; no firm D call. Germline values: CDR1 SGHTA, CDR2 FQGNSA. The CDR3 loop spans 13 amino acids. V lost 5 bases, J lost 7 bases, and 15 bases lay in between. The CDR3 protein is CASSEFPTGEQYF. The CDR3 nucleotides read TGTGCCAGCAGCGAATTTCCTACGGGTGAGCAGTACTTC.

This clonotype was counted at least ten times. The V gene is TRBV29-1, the J gene TRBJ1-5, with TRBD1 as a possible D gene (6 bases). The CDR3 is 13 residues long. Trimming removed 6 bases at V and 7 bases at J, with 16 bases between. Germline V gene data show CDR1 as SQVTM and CDR2 as ANQGSEA. The CDR3 is CSVGGSLEQPQHF. The CDR3 coding sequence is TGCAGCGTAGGGGGTAGTCTAGAGCAGCCCCAGCATTTT.

This chain uses TRBV19 with TRBJ2-1; weak D call: TRBD2 (5 bases). V was clipped by 7 bases and J by 3 bases, with 22 bases between them. The CDR3 sequence is 17 residues long. Germline CDR1 reads LNHDA; CDR2 reads SQIVND (reference sequence). In DNA form, the CDR3 reads TGTGCCAGTAACCCCATCGGGGAGCGTCGAGACTACAATGAGCAGTTCTTC. Its protein is CASNPIGERRDYNEQFF.

The rearrangement joins TRBV11-2 to TRBJ1-5; TRBD1 matches 8 bases. Per germline, CDR1 SGHAT and CDR2 FQNNGV. The CDR3 is 16 amino acids. The trim removed 5 bases at V and 7 bases at J, leaving 13 bases unmatched. CDR3 region: CASSRGQAGFGQPQHF. The DNA for the CDR3 is TGTGCCAGCAGCCGGGGACAGGCCGGGTTTGGCCAGCCCCAGCATTTT. The entire variable domain, with the rest obtained from reference TRBV11-2 and TRBJ1-5, is as follows: EAGVAQSPRYKIIEKRQSVAFWCNPISGHATLYWYQQILGQGPKLLIQFQNNGVVDDSQLPKDRFSAERLKGVDSTLKIQPAKLEDSAVYLCASSRGQAGFGQPQHFGDGTRLSIL.